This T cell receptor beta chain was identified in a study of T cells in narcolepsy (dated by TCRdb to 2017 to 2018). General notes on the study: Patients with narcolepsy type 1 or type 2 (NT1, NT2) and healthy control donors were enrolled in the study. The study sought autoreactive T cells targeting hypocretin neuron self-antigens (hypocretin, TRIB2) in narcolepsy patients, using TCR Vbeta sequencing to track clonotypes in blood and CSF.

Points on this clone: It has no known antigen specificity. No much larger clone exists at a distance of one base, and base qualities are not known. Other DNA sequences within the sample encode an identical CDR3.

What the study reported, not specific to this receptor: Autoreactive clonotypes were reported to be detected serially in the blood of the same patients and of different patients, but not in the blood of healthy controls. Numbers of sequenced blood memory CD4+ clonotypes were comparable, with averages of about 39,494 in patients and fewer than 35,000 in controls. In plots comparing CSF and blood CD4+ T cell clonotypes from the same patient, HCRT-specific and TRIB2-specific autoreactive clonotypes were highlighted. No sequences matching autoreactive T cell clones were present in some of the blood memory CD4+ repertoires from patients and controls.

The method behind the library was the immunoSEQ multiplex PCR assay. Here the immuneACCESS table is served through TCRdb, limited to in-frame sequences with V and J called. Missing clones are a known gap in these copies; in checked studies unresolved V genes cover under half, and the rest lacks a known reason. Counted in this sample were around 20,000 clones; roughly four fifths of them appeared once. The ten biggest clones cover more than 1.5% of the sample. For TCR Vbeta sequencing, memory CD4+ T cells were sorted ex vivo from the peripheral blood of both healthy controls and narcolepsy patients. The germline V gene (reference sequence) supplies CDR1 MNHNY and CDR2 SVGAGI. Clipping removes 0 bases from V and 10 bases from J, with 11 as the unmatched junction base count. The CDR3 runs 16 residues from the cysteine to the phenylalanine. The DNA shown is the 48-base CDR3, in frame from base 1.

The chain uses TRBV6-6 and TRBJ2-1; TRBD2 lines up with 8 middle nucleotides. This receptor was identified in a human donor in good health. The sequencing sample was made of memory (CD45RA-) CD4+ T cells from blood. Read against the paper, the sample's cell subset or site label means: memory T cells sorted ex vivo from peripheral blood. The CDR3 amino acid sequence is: CASSYSSNGRAKEQFF. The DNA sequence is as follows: TGTGCCAGCAGTTACTCTTCCAACGGGAGGGCCAAAGAGCAGTTCTTC.